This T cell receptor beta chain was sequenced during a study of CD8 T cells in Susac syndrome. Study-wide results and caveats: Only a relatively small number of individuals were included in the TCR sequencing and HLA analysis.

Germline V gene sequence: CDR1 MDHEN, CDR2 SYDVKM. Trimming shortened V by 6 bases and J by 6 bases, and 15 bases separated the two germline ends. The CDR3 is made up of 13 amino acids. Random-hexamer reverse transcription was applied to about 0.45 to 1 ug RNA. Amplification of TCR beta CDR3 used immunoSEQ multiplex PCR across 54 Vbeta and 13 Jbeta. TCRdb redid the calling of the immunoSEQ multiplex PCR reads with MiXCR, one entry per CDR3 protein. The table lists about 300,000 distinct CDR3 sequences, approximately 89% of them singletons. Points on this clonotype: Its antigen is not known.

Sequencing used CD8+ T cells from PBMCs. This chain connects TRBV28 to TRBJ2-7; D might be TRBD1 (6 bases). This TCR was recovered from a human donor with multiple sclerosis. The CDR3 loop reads CASSPDRKGEQYF. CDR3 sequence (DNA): TGTGCCAGCAGCCCCGACAGGAAAGGCGAGCAGTACTTC.